Listed here are 27 T cell receptor beta chains from one sample, sequenced in a study of blood T cell repertoires in COVID-19 (dated by TCRdb to 2019 to 2021). Receptor libraries were prepared by the immunoSEQ multiplex PCR assay. TCRdb provides this immuneACCESS table in a form limited to in-frame rearrangements. Some clones are lacking; in checked studies, under half of them reflect an unresolved V gene, and why the rest are absent is not known. In this sample the table shows some 300,000 clones, about nine tenths of which occur a single time. The top ten clones comprise about 6% of the sample. The source material was peripheral blood. The source of these receptors is a woman in her forties or fifties with COVID-19, enrolled during active disease.

The V gene is TRBV18, the J gene TRBJ2-1; 7 bases align to TRBD2. Germline trimming cut 4 bases from V and 0 bases from J; bases unmatched to any gene: 9. The CDR3 runs to 17 residues. The germline CDR1 and CDR2 sequences are KGHSH and LQKENI. CDR3 coding DNA: TGTGCCAGCTCACGGGCGGCGGGAGTTAGCTCCTACAATGAGCAGTTCTTC. It yields the protein CASSRAAGVSSYNEQFF.

The CDR3 sequence: CAWSTSWGRDEQFF. The CDR3 nucleotides read TGTGCCTGGAGTACGAGTTGGGGGAGGGATGAGCAGTTCTTC. The rearrangement links TRBV30 to TRBJ2-1; TRBD2 matches at 7 bases. V gave up 2 bases and J gave up 8 bases; unmatched junction bases: 9. CDR3 length equals 14 residues. From germline, CDR1 is GTSNPN and CDR2 SVGIG (reference sequence). The variable domain in full, completed from reference TRBV30 and TRBJ2-1, reads SQTIHQWPATLVQPVGSPLSLECTVEGTSNPNLYWYRQAAGRGLQLLFYSVGIGQISSEVPQNLSASRPQDRQFILSSKKLLLSDSGFYLCAWSTSWGRDEQFFGPGTRLTVL.

The CDR3 reads CASSQTSERSEQYF. The CDR3 DNA follows: TGCGCCAGCAGCCAAACTAGCGAGCGGAGCGAGCAGTACTTC. The V and J genes are TRBV5-1 and TRBJ2-7; 7 nucleotides align to TRBD2. Germline V gene lookup returns CDR1 SGHRS and CDR2 YFSETQ. This CDR3 is built from 14 residues. V was pared by 4 bases and J by 6 bases, with 10 bases of the junction left unmatched.

V gene TRBV7-2 combines with J gene TRBJ2-3; TRBD2 is a possible D gene (5 bases). V gave up 1 base and J gave up 2 bases, with 7 bases separating them. CDR3 length: 14 residues. Germline CDR1 and CDR2: SGHTA and FQGNSA. The chain's CDR3 is CASSLGLNTDTQYF. In DNA form, the CDR3 reads TGTGCCAGCAGCTTAGGACTAAACACAGATACGCAGTATTTT. Full variable domain (missing parts from reference TRBV7-2 and TRBJ2-3): GAGVSQSPSNKVTEKGKDVELRCDPISGHTALYWYRQSLGQGLEFLIYFQGNSAPDKSGLPSDRFSAERTGGSVSTLTIQRTQQEDSAVYLCASSLGLNTDTQYFGPGTRLTVL.

V gene TRBV5-6 combines with J gene TRBJ1-6, with D maybe TRBD1 (6 bases). The CDR3 extends over 17 amino acids. Germline CDR1 SGHDT, CDR2 YYEEEE. Trimming shortened V by 0 bases and J by 7 bases, and 17 bases separated the two germline ends. This chain's CDR3 is CASSLDRAKGGNSPLHF. The CDR3 DNA is TGTGCCAGCAGCTTGGATAGGGCGAAAGGGGGAAATTCACCCCTCCACTTT.

In DNA, the CDR3 is TGTGCCAGCAGTTTAGAGGCCCTCAATGAGCAGTTCTTC. Protein: CASSLEALNEQFF. The rearrangement uses TRBV27 and TRBJ2-1, with D unresolved. Germline V gene sequence: CDR1 MNHEY, CDR2 SMNVEV (reference sequence). Trimming shortened V by 2 bases and J by 6 bases, and 8 bases separated the two germline ends. CDR3 size: 13 residues.

This chain links TRBV7-8 with TRBJ1-1; D unresolved. The CDR3 runs 12 residues. V was clipped by 5 bases and J by 5 bases, with 9 bases between them. The germline CDR1 and CDR2 sequences are SGHVS and FQNEAQ. The DNA of the CDR3 is TGTGCCAGCAGCGCGGCGGCAACTGAAGCTTTCTTT. It specifies CASSAAATEAFF.

The chain employs TRBV6-6 and TRBJ1-5; TRBD1 matches 7 bases. V trimming: 6 bases; J trimming: 1 base; junction bases outside the gene matches: 3. CDR1 and CDR2 from the germline V gene are MNHNY and SVGAGI (reference sequence). This CDR3 comprises 14 residues. The CDR3: CASSQTGSNQPQHF. DNA of the CDR3: TGTGCCAGCAGCCAGACAGGGAGCAATCAGCCCCAGCATTTT.

The genes are TRBV5-1 and TRBJ2-3; D is possibly TRBD1 (6 bases). The CDR3 consists of 14 residues. Germline CDR1 and CDR2: SGHRS and YFSETQ. The V and J ends lost 4 bases and 4 bases respectively, with 13 bases between them. The CDR3 DNA reads as TGCGCCAGCAGCCCCCAGGGGTCCGCAGATACGCAGTATTTT. Amino acids: CASSPQGSADTQYF.

The rearrangement joins TRBV30 to TRBJ2-7, with 8 bases that match TRBD1. The CDR3 consists of 14 residues. Germline CDR1 and CDR2: GTSNPN and SVGIG (reference sequence). Losses at the gene ends were 7 bases for V and 0 bases for J; bases not matched to a gene: 8. The CDR3 reads CAFDRGQFSYEQYF. The CDR3 nucleotides are TGTGCCTTTGACAGGGGACAATTCTCCTACGAGCAGTACTTC.

In DNA form, the CDR3 reads TGTGCCAGCAGGACCATCAGCGGGAGCTCCTACAATGAGCAGTTCTTC. Amino acids: CASRTISGSSYNEQFF. This chain uses TRBV11-3 with TRBJ2-1, with 8 bases that match TRBD2. Germline values: CDR1 SGHNT, CDR2 YENEEA. The CDR3 runs to 16 residues. Trimming cost V 6 bases and J 0 bases; bases outside gene matches: 7.

This clone was picked up a small number of times. The J gene is TRBJ2-3, the V gene TRBV7-9, with 9 positions matching TRBD2. Germline assignment: CDR1 SEHNR and CDR2 FQNEAQ (reference sequence). The CDR3 is 17 amino acids. V lost 0 bases, J lost 0 bases, and 4 bases stayed unmatched. The CDR3, as DNA: TGTGCCAGCAGCTTAGCGGCGGGGGGGACTAGCACAGATACGCAGTATTTT. Protein product: CASSLAAGGTSTDTQYF. The variable domain in full, with the rest retrieved from reference TRBV7-9 and TRBJ2-3, is DTGVSQNPRHKITKRGQNVTFRCDPISEHNRLYWYRQTLGQGPEFLTYFQNEAQLEKSRLLSDRFSAERPKGSFSTLEIQRTEQGDSAMYLCASSLAAGGTSTDTQYFGPGTRLTVL.

The gene calls are TRBV7-6 and TRBJ2-2; 12 nucleotides agree with TRBD2. This CDR3 has 17 amino acids. Germline lookup yields CDR1 SGHVS and CDR2 FNYEAQ. Germline trimming cut 5 bases from V and 5 bases from J; bases unmatched to any gene: 9. The CDR3 region has the DNA TGTGCCAGCAGCAAACGACTAGCGGGAGTACAAACCGGGGAGCTGTTTTTT. It specifies CASSKRLAGVQTGELFF.

The rearrangement joins TRBV11-2 to TRBJ2-7; weak D call: TRBD2 (6 bases). Germline V gene sequence: CDR1 SGHAT, CDR2 FQNNGV. The V and J ends lost 4 bases and 6 bases respectively, with 22 bases between them. This CDR3 is 16 amino acids long. The CDR3 here is CASSSGHGGDPSEQYF. CDR3 DNA sequence: TGTGCCAGCAGCTCCGGCCATGGAGGGGATCCGAGCGAGCAGTACTTC.

The rearrangement joins TRBV10-3 to TRBJ2-7; tentative D call: TRBD2 (6 bases). The CDR3 length is 12 residues. The germline gives CDR1 ENHRY, CDR2 SYGVKD. V was pared by 7 bases and J by 5 bases, with 12 bases between. The CDR3 DNA is TGTGCCATCAATGGGGGGTATGACGAGCAGTACTTC. Protein: CAINGGYDEQYF.

The chain has TRBV9 and TRBJ1-5; TRBD1 is a possible D gene (6 bases). Germline CDR1 SGDLS, CDR2 YYNGEE. The V and J ends lost 0 bases and 0 bases respectively, with 10 bases between them. The CDR3 has 16 amino acids. CDR3 loop: CASSVGAGDSNQPQHF. CDR3 sequence (DNA): TGTGCCAGCAGCGTAGGGGCAGGGGATAGCAATCAGCCCCAGCATTTT.

The chain links TRBV7-2 to TRBJ2-3, with 7 nucleotides matching TRBD2. The length of the CDR3 is 18 residues. The junction had 21 bases not matched to a gene; V was cut back by 6 bases and J by 6 bases. CDR1 SGHTA and CDR2 FQGNSA come from the germline V gene. In DNA form, the CDR3 reads TGTGCCAGCAGACTCCGCGGGGGTACGCATAACGCCGTTGATACGCAGTATTTT. As protein: CASRLRGGTHNAVDTQYF.

V is TRBV29-1 and J is TRBJ2-7, with TRBD2 identical over 14 bases. The CDR3 contains 15 residues. The V gene end was trimmed by 5 bases and the J gene end by 4 bases; junction bases not matched to a gene: 7. Germline lookup yields CDR1 SQVTM and CDR2 ANQGSEA. The DNA for the CDR3 is TGCAGCGTTTGGACTAGCGGGAGGTCCCGGTACGAGCAGTACTTC. This gives the protein CSVWTSGRSRYEQYF.

This clone was seen a single time. The rearrangement uses TRBV20-1 and TRBJ2-3, with 10 bases that match TRBD2. Germline-derived CDR1 and CDR2 are DFQATT and SNEGSKA (reference sequence). The V segment lost 3 bases and the J segment 1 base; nucleotides outside the gene matches: 13. This CDR3 is 18 amino acids long. CDR3 nucleotides: TGCAGTGCTAGTTACAACAGCCGACTAGCGGGTGGCACAGATACGCAGTATTTT. It is translated as CSASYNSRLAGGTDTQYF.

This clone was picked up one time. CDR3 amino acids: CASRRIGQGGEQYF. The CDR3 bases are TGTGCCAGCAGAAGGATAGGACAGGGGGGTGAGCAGTACTTC. The rearrangement joins TRBV27 to TRBJ2-7, with 10 bases that match TRBD1. Germline assignment: CDR1 MNHEY and CDR2 SMNVEV (reference sequence). This CDR3 contains 14 residues. V was pared by 6 bases and J by 7 bases, with 9 bases of the junction left unmatched.

This rearrangement joins TRBV5-1 to TRBJ2-3; no reliable D call. The germline gives CDR1 SGHRS, CDR2 YFSETQ. This CDR3 comprises 15 residues. V lost 4 bases to trimming and J lost 1 base, with 13 bases between them. CDR3 DNA: TGCGCCAGCAGCATCGCCTCCTCGGGCACAGATACGCAGTATTTT. Residues: CASSIASSGTDTQYF. The full variable domain, its missing parts supplied by reference TRBV5-1 and TRBJ2-3, is KAGVTQTPRYLIKTRGQQVTLSCSPISGHRSVSWYQQTPGQGLQFLFEYFSETQRNKGNFPGRFSGRQFSNSRSEMNVSTLELGDSALYLCASSIASSGTDTQYFGPGTRLTVL.

This clone turned up a few times. The CDR3 nucleotides read TGTGCCAGCAGTGACCAGGGGGCTTACTATGGCTACACCTTC. This sequence encodes CASSDQGAYYGYTF. The J gene is TRBJ1-2, the V gene TRBV6-6; 8 bases match TRBD1. Germline V gene lookup returns CDR1 MNHNY and CDR2 SVGAGI (reference sequence). The CDR3 has 14 amino acids. Trimming took 5 bases from V and 3 from J; bases not matched to a gene: 5.

The chain carries TRBV18 and TRBJ2-3; 8 bases align to TRBD2. The germline gives CDR1 KGHSH, CDR2 LQKENI. This CDR3 is built from 17 residues. With V trimmed by 4 bases and J by 6 bases, 15 bases remained unmatched. The CDR3 loop reads CASSRGTSGRLVDTQYF. For the CDR3, the DNA is TGTGCCAGCTCACGTGGAACTAGCGGACGGCTGGTCGATACGCAGTATTTT.

A word on this clone: A read error may produce the germline difference seen at one junction end. The rearrangement uses TRBV12-5 and TRBJ2-2, with 12 bases identical to TRBD2. Germline V gene sequence: CDR1 LGHNT, CDR2 FRNRAP. This CDR3 spans 18 amino acids. As DNA, the CDR3 is TGTGTTAGTGGTCACGGACTAGCGGGAATATTGAACACCGGGGAGCTGTTTTTT. Protein sequence: CVSGHGLAGILNTGELFF.

The chain joins TRBV7-6 to TRBJ2-1; possible D gene TRBD2, 7 bases. The CDR3 contains 15 residues. Trimming removed 4 bases at V and 3 bases at J, with 13 bases between. From germline, CDR1 is SGHVS and CDR2 FNYEAQ. This CDR3 is CASSYSGGHYNEQFF. Written as DNA, the CDR3 is TGTGCCAGCAGCTACTCCGGGGGGCACTACAATGAGCAGTTCTTC.

The chain employs TRBV27 and TRBJ1-4; D is unclear. The V gene lost 11 bases and the J gene lost 0 bases, with 22 bases spanning the gap. The germline V gene encodes CDR1 MNHEY and CDR2 SMNVEV (reference sequence). The CDR3 covers 17 residues. CDR3: CAASGLHGNSTNEKLFF. The CDR3 DNA follows: TGTGCCGCGAGCGGATTACACGGGAACTCAACTAATGAAAAACTGTTTTTT.

The genes are TRBV28 and TRBJ2-3, with a tentative D call TRBD1 (6 bases). The V end was cut by 2 bases, the J end by 2 bases, with 11 bases between. Germline CDR1 MDHEN, CDR2 SYDVKM. The CDR3 has 15 residues. CDR3 sequence reads: CASSLGGGYTDTQYF. For the CDR3, the DNA is TGTGCCAGCAGTTTAGGGGGCGGATACACAGATACGCAGTATTTT.